The 12 T cell receptor beta chains below were found in one sample sequenced in a study of lymphopenia after photon versus proton radiotherapy. Repertoires were generated with immunoSEQ multiplex PCR, while TCRdb's copy carries only in-frame clones and drops some. The sample carries roughly 22,000 clones, about 82% recorded once. The source was peripheral blood, collected from a patient treated with proton-based radiotherapy. All receptors derive from a woman between 65 and 79 years old with pancreatic cancer.

The chain employs TRBV29-1 and TRBJ1-3; 7 bases fit TRBD1. Germline loops: CDR1 SQVTM, CDR2 ANQGSEA. Trimming at V came to 4 bases and at J to 9 bases, leaving 6 bases not matched to a gene. CDR3 length equals 12 residues. The CDR3 bases are TGCAGCGTTGGACAGGGCACCGGCACCATATATTTT. This encodes CSVGQGTGTIYF. Combining the CDR3 with reference TRBV29-1 and TRBJ1-3 gives the whole variable domain SAVISQKPSRDICQRGTSLTIQCQVDSQVTMMFWYRQQPGQSLTLIATANQGSEATYESGFVIDKFPISRPNLTFSTLTVSNMSPEDSSIYLCSVGQGTGTIYFGEGSWLTVV.

This clone came up once. The CDR3 region is CASSQDGGIYNEQFF. CDR3 nucleotides: TGCGCCAGCAGCCAAGATGGGGGGATTTACAATGAGCAGTTCTTC. V gene TRBV4-1 combines with J gene TRBJ2-1; D might be TRBD2 (6 bases). Germline-derived CDR1 and CDR2 are MGHRA and YSYEKL. The CDR3 totals 15 residues. Trimming took 0 bases from V and 4 from J, leaving 10 bases between them.

This clone showed up just a few times. The J gene is TRBJ1-5, the V gene TRBV28, with D possibly TRBD1 on 6 matching bases. CDR1 MDHEN and CDR2 SYDVKM come from the germline V gene. V was cut by 2 bases and J by 7 bases, with 9 bases left in between. The CDR3 extends over 13 amino acids. CDR3 sequence reads: CASSLKGGQPQHF. The CDR3, as DNA: TGTGCCAGCAGTTTAAAGGGGGGGCAGCCCCAGCATTTT.

As for this clone: One junction end does not reproduce the germline sequence, and a read error may be involved. The same CDR3 arises from other DNA sequences in this sample as well. The genes are TRBV10-3 and TRBJ2-4; D may be TRBD1 or TRBD2 (5 bases each). The germline V gene has CDR1 ENHRY and CDR2 SYGVKD. The length of the CDR3 is 16 residues. In DNA, the CDR3 is TGTGCCATCAGTGACCCCAGGGTGGGAGCCAAAAATATTCAGTACTTC. Encoded protein: CAISDPRVGAKNIQYF.

The CDR3 DNA is TGTGCCAGCAGCTTCAGGGACTTCACTGAAGCTTTCTTT. This encodes CASSFRDFTEAFF. This sequence joins TRBV7-2 and TRBJ1-1; the D gene is possibly TRBD1 (5 bases). Germline assignment: CDR1 SGHTA and CDR2 FQGNSA. The CDR3 loop spans 13 amino acids. V dropped 3 bases and J dropped 4 bases, with 9 bases sitting between them.

In this sample, this clone turned up a few times. J is TRBJ1-2 and V is TRBV6-1; possible D gene TRBD1, 5 bases. The germline gives CDR1 MNHNS, CDR2 SASEGT. The CDR3 extends over 15 amino acids. V lost 3 bases, J lost 2 bases, and 13 bases lay in between. The CDR3, as DNA: TGTGCCAGCAGTGAGGGAGGGGTCCTAAACTATGGCTACACCTTC. This encodes CASSEGGVLNYGYTF.

This clone was recorded a few times. This chain connects TRBV29-1 to TRBJ1-1; D possibly corresponds to TRBD1 (5 bases). The CDR3 is 11 amino acids. Trimming pared 6 bases from V and 1 base from J, leaving 6 bases between. From germline, CDR1 is SQVTM and CDR2 ANQGSEA. CDR3 protein: CSVQENTEAFF. The DNA of the CDR3 is TGCAGCGTACAGGAGAACACTGAAGCTTTCTTT.

The chain has TRBV18 and TRBJ1-6; D gene ambiguous. The CDR3 runs to 15 residues. CDR1 is KGHSH, CDR2 LQKENI, per germline. Trimming removed 3 bases at V and 5 bases at J, with 11 bases between. The CDR3: CASSPSESNNSPLHF. The CDR3 DNA reads as TGTGCCAGCTCACCCTCGGAGTCGAATAATTCACCCCTCCACTTT.

The chain couples TRBV7-3 to TRBJ2-3; the D gene is possibly TRBD1 (6 bases). The V end lost 5 bases, the J end lost 2 bases, and 8 bases lay between the germline ends. The germline gives CDR1 SGHTA, CDR2 FQGTGA. The length of the CDR3 is 13 residues. The CDR3 reads CASSRQVTDTQYF. DNA for the CDR3: TGTGCCAGCAGCCGACAGGTCACAGATACGCAGTATTTT.

The chain uses TRBV28 and TRBJ1-5; no reliable D call. The ends were cut back, 5 bases at V and 5 bases at J, with 16 bases in the middle. Germline V lookup: CDR1 MDHEN, CDR2 SYDVKM. The CDR3 consists of 15 residues. In DNA form, the CDR3 reads TGTGCCAGCAGTCCCACAGCAGTTGTGGATCAGCCCCAGCATTTT. It specifies CASSPTAVVDQPQHF.

This sequence joins TRBV2 and TRBJ2-2; D is tentatively TRBD1 or TRBD2 (5 bases each). V was clipped by 6 bases and J by 3 bases, with 14 bases between them. Germline V gene sequence: CDR1 SNHLY, CDR2 FYNNEI. The length of the CDR3 is 15 residues. CDR3 amino acids: CASRGTRTYTGELFF. In DNA form, the CDR3 reads TGTGCCAGCAGGGGGACGAGGACCTACACCGGGGAGCTGTTTTTT.

This chain uses TRBV5-1 with TRBJ2-7, with 9 bases that match TRBD1. V shed 5 bases, J shed 9 bases, and the junction held 9 bases outside the gene matches. The CDR3 consists of 13 residues. The germline V gene encodes CDR1 SGHRS and CDR2 YFSETQ. CDR3 in amino acids: CASSGGQGAMQYF. In DNA, the CDR3 is TGCGCCAGCAGTGGGGGACAGGGAGCGATGCAGTACTTC.